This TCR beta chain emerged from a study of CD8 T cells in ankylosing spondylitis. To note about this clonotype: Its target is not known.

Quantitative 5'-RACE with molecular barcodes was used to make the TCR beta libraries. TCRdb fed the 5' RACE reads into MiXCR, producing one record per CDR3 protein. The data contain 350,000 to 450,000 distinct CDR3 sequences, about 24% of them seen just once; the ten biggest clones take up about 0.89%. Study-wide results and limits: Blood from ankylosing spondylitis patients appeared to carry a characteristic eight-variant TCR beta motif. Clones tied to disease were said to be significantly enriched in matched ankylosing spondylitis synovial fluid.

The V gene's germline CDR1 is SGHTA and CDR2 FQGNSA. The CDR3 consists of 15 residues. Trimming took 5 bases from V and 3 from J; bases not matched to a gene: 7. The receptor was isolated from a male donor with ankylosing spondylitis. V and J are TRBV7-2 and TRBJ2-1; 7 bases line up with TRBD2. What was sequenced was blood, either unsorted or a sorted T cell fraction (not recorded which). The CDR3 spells CASSTTGTNYNEQFF. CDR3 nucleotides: TGTGCCAGCAGCACTACCGGGACTAACTACAATGAGCAGTTCTTC.